The subject of this entry is one T cell receptor beta chain. Its target is unknown. The data were obtained in a study of shared clonotypes between healthy human individuals. Findings of the study overall: Incompleteness in sorted-subset sequencing, despite large depth, was shown by rarefaction.

Measured with immunoSEQ multiplex PCR; TCRdb has only the in-frame clones, and not every one. Among roughly 170,000 clones listed, approximately 61% were seen once. From germline, CDR1 is MRHNA and CDR2 SNTAGT. V lost 6 bases and J 4 bases, leaving 12 bases between the germline ends. This CDR3 region has 14 residues. The chain joins TRBV6-4 to TRBJ2-2; D is possibly TRBD1 (5 bases). The sequencing input was memory CD4+ T cells sorted from blood. This sample's subset: CD45RA-negative fraction. The sequence was collected from a man aged 25-40 years in good health. CDR3 coding DNA: TGTGCCAGCAGAAAGACAGATCGCACCGGGGAGCTGTTTTTT. Translating it yields CASRKTDRTGELFF.